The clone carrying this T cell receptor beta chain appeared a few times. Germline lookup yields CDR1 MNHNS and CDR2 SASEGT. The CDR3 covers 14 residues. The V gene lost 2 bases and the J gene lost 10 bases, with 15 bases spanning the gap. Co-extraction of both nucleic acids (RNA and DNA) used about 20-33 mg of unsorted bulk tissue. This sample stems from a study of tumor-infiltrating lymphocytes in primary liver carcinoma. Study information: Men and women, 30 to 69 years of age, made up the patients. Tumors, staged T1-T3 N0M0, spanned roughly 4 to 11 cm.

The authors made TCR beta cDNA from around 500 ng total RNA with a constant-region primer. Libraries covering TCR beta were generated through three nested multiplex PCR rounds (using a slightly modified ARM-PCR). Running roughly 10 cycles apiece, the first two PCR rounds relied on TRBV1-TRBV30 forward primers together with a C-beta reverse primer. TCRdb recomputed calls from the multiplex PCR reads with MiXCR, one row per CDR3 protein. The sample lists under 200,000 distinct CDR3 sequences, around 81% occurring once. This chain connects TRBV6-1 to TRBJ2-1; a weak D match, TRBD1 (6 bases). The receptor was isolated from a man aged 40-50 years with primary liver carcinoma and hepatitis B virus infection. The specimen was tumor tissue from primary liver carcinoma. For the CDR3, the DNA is TGTGCCAGCAGTGAACAGGGGAATTGGGGAGAGCAGTTCTTC. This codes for CASSEQGNWGEQFF.